This TCR beta chain is from a study of PD-1 blockade in classical Hodgkin lymphoma. Overall study results and limits: Patients with a complete response exhibited baseline diversity comparable to newly diagnosed patients. By cycle point C4D1, TCR diversity had risen significantly in CD4+ cells (but not CD8+ cells).

From germline, CDR1 is MDHEN and CDR2 SYDVKM. This CDR3 is built from 15 residues. V was cut by 6 bases and J by 5 bases, with 17 bases left in between. TCRdb's copy holds only in-frame clones and misses some; the assay was immunoSEQ multiplex PCR. The sample carries 90,000 to 110,000 clones, roughly 87% recorded once. Time point in this sample: cycle 4 day 1 (C4D1), after about 6 weeks of nivolumab. Following autologous stem cell transplantation, relapse occurred in every patient, and exposure to brentuximab vedotin varied. Comments on this clone: No antigen is known for it.

This chain links TRBV28 with TRBJ1-5; D is uncertain. This receptor was identified in a human donor with classical Hodgkin lymphoma. The input for sequencing was peripheral blood mononuclear cells (PBMCs), taken before the fourth cycle of nivolumab. DNA of the CDR3: TGTGCCAGCAGAGCCGGCGGCGGAGCCGATCAGCCCCAGCATTTT. Amino acids: CASRAGGGADQPQHF.